These 30 T cell receptor beta chains originate from one sample sequenced in a study of CD8 T cells in Susac syndrome. It was with random hexamers that roughly 0.5 to 1 ug RNA was reverse transcribed. MiXCR, run by TCRdb on the immunoSEQ multiplex PCR reads, gives a single entry per CDR3 protein. The data show 100,000 to 150,000 distinct CDR3 sequences, around 95% seen once. The sequenced material came from CD4+ T cells from PBMCs. These receptor sequences come from a human donor in good health.

The chain combines TRBV7-9 with TRBJ1-2; 7 positions agree with TRBD1. CDR1 SEHNR and CDR2 FQNEAQ come from the germline V gene (reference sequence). The V gene end was trimmed by 3 bases and the J gene end by 1 base; junction bases not matched to a gene: 5. The CDR3 extends over 15 amino acids. CDR3 nucleotide sequence: TGTGCCAGCAGCTTCCTCCGGGACAGTAACTATGGCTACACCTTC. Its translation: CASSFLRDSNYGYTF.

This chain uses TRBV7-2 with TRBJ1-5, with D unresolved. This CDR3 is built from 15 residues. Deletions cut 5 bases from V and 6 bases from J, with 17 bases between. From germline, CDR1 is SGHTA and CDR2 FQGNSA. The DNA of the CDR3 is TGTGCCAGCAGCCAAGGGAACAGTGGGAGTCAGCCCCAGCATTTT. Encoded protein: CASSQGNSGSQPQHF.

The rearrangement joins TRBV20-1 to TRBJ1-2; 8 positions agree with TRBD1. The CDR3 sequence is 15 residues long. With 3 bases clipped from V and 6 bases from J, the junction kept 12 bases outside the gene matches. CDR1 is DFQATT, CDR2 SNEGSKA, per germline (reference sequence). The CDR3 DNA is TGCAGTGCTAGCTCAGGACAGGGCCCTCTTGATGGCTACACCTTC. Amino acids: CSASSGQGPLDGYTF.

V gene TRBV20-1 combines with J gene TRBJ2-2, with D possibly TRBD1 on 7 matching bases. The ends were cut back, 0 bases at V and 2 bases at J, with 19 bases in the middle. Germline CDR1 reads DFQATT; CDR2 reads SNEGSKA (reference sequence). The CDR3 runs to 18 residues. The CDR3 spells CSARDPRGGTDNTGELFF. CDR3 bases: TGCAGTGCTAGAGATCCAAGAGGCGGGACAGACAACACCGGGGAGCTGTTTTTT.

The chain combines TRBV7-3 with TRBJ2-1, with a weak D call TRBD1 (6 bases). The CDR3 runs to 15 residues. V was pared by 0 bases and J by 0 bases, with 6 bases between. Germline lookup yields CDR1 SGHTA and CDR2 FQGTGA. The CDR3 DNA reads TGTGCCAGCAGCTTAACGGGGGCCTCCTACAATGAGCAGTTCTTC. Protein product: CASSLTGASYNEQFF.

CDR3 sequence: CASTQGRLGEQYF. The CDR3, as DNA: TGTGCCAGCACCCAGGGCAGGTTAGGCGAGCAGTACTTC. The gene calls are TRBV7-9 and TRBJ2-7; a weak D match, TRBD1 (5 bases). Trimming removed 7 bases at V and 6 bases at J, with 16 bases between. The CDR3 extends over 13 amino acids. Per the germline V gene, CDR1 is SEHNR and CDR2 is FQNEAQ (reference sequence).

The rearrangement links TRBV20-1 to TRBJ1-2; TRBD1 aligns across 8 bases. J was trimmed by 7 bases and V by 0 bases; bases with no gene match: 4. CDR1 and CDR2 from the germline V gene are DFQATT and SNEGSKA (reference sequence). The CDR3 runs to 13 residues. The CDR3 spells CSARDPGGGGYTF. The CDR3 DNA reads TGCAGTGCTAGAGATCCAGGGGGCGGTGGCTACACCTTC.

The V gene is TRBV5-4, the J gene TRBJ2-1; no definite D call. Between the trimmed V and J ends, which lost 4 bases and 0 bases, there was a span of 14 bases. This CDR3 spans 16 amino acids. Looked up from germline, CDR1 is SGHNT and CDR2 is YYREEE (reference sequence). CDR3 in amino acids: CASSLLSASSYNEQFF. The CDR3, as DNA: TGTGCCAGCAGCCTCTTAAGTGCGAGCTCCTACAATGAGCAGTTCTTC.

The rearrangement joins TRBV3-1 to TRBJ2-7, with 7 nucleotides matching TRBD1. The germline gives CDR1 LGHDT, CDR2 YNNKEL (reference sequence). J gave up 2 bases and V 4 bases, and 23 bases lay outside the gene matches. The CDR3 is 20 amino acids. The DNA for the CDR3 is TGTGCCAGCAGCCCTCCCAAGGGCCCACGGAAGACAGGGAAGACCTACGAGCAGTACTTC. Translated: CASSPPKGPRKTGKTYEQYF.

J is TRBJ2-5 and V is TRBV7-8; D unclear. V dropped 1 base and J dropped 1 base, with 10 bases sitting between them. The CDR3 extends over 15 amino acids. Germline V gene sequence: CDR1 SGHVS, CDR2 FQNEAQ. Here the CDR3 reads CASSLGSSIQETQYF. CDR3 in DNA: TGTGCCAGCAGCTTAGGATCCAGTATCCAAGAGACCCAGTACTTC.

The gene calls are TRBV29-1 and TRBJ1-1, with TRBD1 as a possible D gene (5 bases). V was cut by 5 bases and J by 3 bases, with 13 bases left in between. This CDR3 contains 13 residues. Germline-derived CDR1 and CDR2 are SQVTM and ANQGSEA. The CDR3 sequence is CSVSRGRDTEAFF. CDR3 coding DNA: TGCAGCGTTTCTAGGGGTAGGGACACTGAAGCTTTCTTT.

This chain uses TRBV27 with TRBJ2-5, with TRBD2 matching over 7 bases. The CDR3 spans 22 residues. V was pared by 8 bases and J by 1 base, with 31 bases of the junction left unmatched. Germline CDR1 reads MNHEY; CDR2 reads SMNVEV (reference sequence). The CDR3 DNA reads TGTGCCAGCCCTAGCGGAGGACCCAACATACACGGTTTTGATCCACCCCAAGAGACCCAGTACTTC. This encodes CASPSGGPNIHGFDPPQETQYF.

Here the CDR3 DNA reads TGTGCCAGCAGCTCCACTCAGGGGGCAAGAGCTTTCTTT. Encoded protein: CASSSTQGARAFF. The rearrangement joins TRBV7-9 to TRBJ1-1; 8 bases agree with TRBD1. The CDR3 is made up of 13 amino acids. Germline V gives CDR1 SEHNR, CDR2 FQNEAQ (reference sequence). Trimming removed 4 bases from V and 10 bases from J; junction bases left unmatched: 8.

Only a few counts were recorded for this clonotype. This sequence joins TRBV3-1 and TRBJ1-2; 9 nucleotides match TRBD1. Germline lookup yields CDR1 LGHDT and CDR2 YNNKEL (reference sequence). The CDR3 is 13 residues long. V lost 4 bases to trimming and J lost 6 bases; unmatched junction nucleotides: 3. The CDR3 region is CASSRGTGNGYTF. DNA of the CDR3: TGTGCCAGCAGCCGGGGGACAGGGAATGGCTACACCTTC.

This clonotype was detected once. The chain couples TRBV20-1 to TRBJ2-3, with 9 bases aligning to TRBD2. Germline lookup yields CDR1 DFQATT and CDR2 SNEGSKA (reference sequence). V shed 3 bases and J 3 bases; nucleotides not matched to a gene: 13. The CDR3 is 17 amino acids. The DNA for the CDR3 is TGCAGTGCTAGTCCGGCTGCGGGAGGGGGCGAGACAGATACGCAGTATTTT. This gives the protein CSASPAAGGGETDTQYF.

The chain combines TRBV27 with TRBJ2-7; tentative D call: TRBD2 (6 bases). Germline CDR1 MNHEY, CDR2 SMNVEV (reference sequence). V was cut by 4 bases and J by 3 bases, with 10 bases left in between. The CDR3 runs to 13 residues. CDR3 region: CASSSAGGYEQYF. CDR3 nucleotide sequence: TGTGCCAGCAGTTCCGCCGGGGGCTACGAGCAGTACTTC.

The rearrangement links TRBV18 to TRBJ2-7, with 7 bases lining up with TRBD2. The CDR3 totals 17 residues. Germline CDR1 is KGHSH and CDR2 is LQKENI. The J segment lost 8 bases and the V segment lost 3 bases, leaving 19 bases of the junction unmatched. The CDR3 sequence: CASSPAAYQGSGSKQYF. The CDR3 coding sequence is TGTGCCAGCTCACCCGCGGCGTATCAGGGTAGCGGGTCTAAGCAGTACTTC.

The rearrangement links TRBV19 to TRBJ2-1; D ambiguous. Germline-derived CDR1 and CDR2 are LNHDA and SQIVND (reference sequence). The CDR3 has 16 residues. The V gene lost 3 bases and the J gene lost 1 base, with 13 bases spanning the gap. The CDR3, as DNA: TGTGCCAGTAGTATGGGTCTGGGGTTATCCTACAATGAGCAGTTCTTC. It encodes CASSMGLGLSYNEQFF.

The chain is built from TRBV4-3 and TRBJ1-1, with 9 positions matching TRBD1. Germline V CDR1 and CDR2: LGHNA, YSLEER. V lost 3 bases, J lost 4 bases, and 6 bases stayed unmatched. The CDR3 runs to 15 residues. The CDR3 protein is CASSQDRGVGTEAFF. The CDR3 DNA reads TGCGCCAGCAGCCAGGACAGGGGAGTTGGCACTGAAGCTTTCTTT.

This clonotype was observed once. CDR3 in DNA: TGCAGCGTCGGTAGTGGGTTCAACACCGGGGAGCTGTTTTTT. Residues: CSVGSGFNTGELFF. This sequence joins TRBV29-1 and TRBJ2-2; no firm D call. Between the trimmed V and J ends, which lost 6 bases and 2 bases, there was a span of 13 bases. The length of the CDR3 is 14 residues. CDR1 is SQVTM and CDR2 is ANQGSEA in the germline V gene.

The chain uses TRBV4-1 and TRBJ1-5; the D gene is possibly TRBD1 (5 bases). The CDR3 totals 18 residues. CDR1 and CDR2 from the germline V gene are MGHRA and YSYEKL. The V gene lost 0 bases and the J gene lost 0 bases, with 15 bases spanning the gap. Written as DNA, the CDR3 is TGCGCCAGCAGCCAAGATACATACAGGATCTATAGCAATCAGCCCCAGCATTTT. Translated, it gives CASSQDTYRIYSNQPQHF.

The chain recombines TRBV3-1 with TRBJ1-2; D not resolved. The length of the CDR3 is 14 residues. V lost 5 bases and J lost 3, with 13 bases in between. CDR1 and CDR2 from the germline V gene are LGHDT and YNNKEL (reference sequence). CDR3 sequence: CASSSPGLYYGYTF. CDR3 bases: TGTGCCAGCAGCTCCCCCGGACTTTACTATGGCTACACCTTC.

The rearrangement uses TRBV7-2 and TRBJ1-3; D gene ambiguous. Trimming stripped 2 bases from V and 10 bases from J, with 12 bases between. Germline V gives CDR1 SGHTA, CDR2 FQGNSA. This CDR3 contains 13 residues. This CDR3 is CASSLMGIGTIYF. The CDR3 DNA reads TGTGCCAGCAGCTTAATGGGGATTGGGACCATATATTTT.

The J gene is TRBJ2-3, the V gene TRBV6-2 or TRBV6-3, with 13 bases aligning to TRBD2. CDR3 length: 13 residues. J gave up 8 bases and V 5 bases, and 1 base lay outside the gene matches. Germline CDR1 reads MNHEY; CDR2 reads SVGEGT. CDR3 loop: CASSGTSGTTQYF. The CDR3 DNA sequence: TGTGCCAGCAGTGGGACTAGCGGGACTACGCAGTATTTT.

The chain recombines TRBV4-2 with TRBJ1-3, with no clear D. The CDR3 length is 15 residues. The ends were cut back, 0 bases at V and 4 bases at J, with 10 bases in the middle. Germline assignment: CDR1 LGHNA and CDR2 YNFKEQ. CDR3 sequence reads: CASSQDRAAGNTIYF. The DNA for the CDR3 is TGTGCCAGCAGCCAAGATAGGGCAGCAGGAAACACCATATATTTT.

The chain is built from TRBV29-1 and TRBJ2-1, with a possible D match to TRBD2 (5 bases). Trimming left V 4 bases short and J 8 bases short, with 12 bases between. CDR1 is SQVTM, CDR2 ANQGSEA, per germline. The CDR3 covers 12 residues. The CDR3 sequence is CSVGQGSDEQFF. The CDR3 nucleotides are TGCAGCGTTGGCCAAGGGAGCGATGAGCAGTTCTTC.

The V call is TRBV3-1, the J call TRBJ1-1, with 7 bases identical to TRBD1. V dropped 6 bases and J dropped 4; count of bases not matched to a gene: 8. Germline CDR1 and CDR2: LGHDT and YNNKEL (reference sequence). This CDR3 region has 14 residues. CDR3 coding DNA: TGTGCCAGCAGGCCTACAGGGGCGACCACTGAAGCTTTCTTT. Translating it yields CASRPTGATTEAFF.

The V and J genes are TRBV19 and TRBJ1-1; possible D gene TRBD1, 6 bases. The germline V gene has CDR1 LNHDA and CDR2 SQIVND (reference sequence). This CDR3 region has 15 residues. V lost 3 bases and J lost 3, with 14 bases in between. DNA of the CDR3: TGTGCCAGTAGTATCCGGGGGCGCAAGGACACTGAAGCTTTCTTT. Its protein product is CASSIRGRKDTEAFF.

V gene TRBV18 combines with J gene TRBJ2-1; D call uncertain. This CDR3 comprises 12 residues. V dropped 6 bases and J dropped 12 bases, with 15 bases sitting between them. In germline, CDR1 is KGHSH, CDR2 LQKENI. The CDR3: CASSPDGRGQFF. The CDR3 DNA follows: TGTGCCAGCTCGCCGGACGGCCGAGGGCAGTTCTTC.

The chain joins TRBV18 to TRBJ2-5; perhaps D is TRBD1 or TRBD2 (6 bases each). CDR3 length equals 15 residues. The germline V and J ends were trimmed by 1 base and 1 base, with 10 bases remaining between them. Germline lookup yields CDR1 KGHSH and CDR2 LQKENI. The CDR3 nucleotides read TGTGCCAGCTCACCACGATCGGGGGCCCAAGAGACCCAGTACTTC. Protein product: CASSPRSGAQETQYF.